The clone carrying this T cell receptor beta chain was recorded at least ten times. Germline CDR1 and CDR2: SGHTA and FQGNSA. This CDR3 is built from 15 residues. Losses at the gene ends were 4 bases for V and 4 bases for J; bases not matched to a gene: 9. These data originate in a study of T cells in Graves' hyperthyroidism and ophthalmopathy. About the study: Peripheral blood collection took place at initial diagnosis, before any treatment.

It was RNA transcripts that yielded the amplified TCR beta CDR3 regions. In the first-round RT-PCR of the TCR CDR3, the HTBI primer set was used. TCRdb re-analysed the multiplex PCR reads in MiXCR, keeping a single row per CDR3 protein. The repertoire holds over 500,000 distinct CDR3 sequences, with around 15% as singletons. Source material for PBMCs was over 8 ml fresh peripheral blood. The V call is TRBV7-2, the J call TRBJ1-2; 7 nucleotides line up with TRBD1. The sequence was obtained from a woman aged 40-49 years with Graves' hyperthyroidism. Sequences were obtained from blood. In DNA form, the CDR3 reads TGTGCCAGCAGCTCGCGGACAGGTGGGGTCTATGGCTACACCTTC. Its protein is CASSSRTGGVYGYTF.